The 24 T cell receptor beta chains presented below share a single source sample, sequenced in a study of neurological immune-mediated disorders. TCRdb itself ran the 5' RACE reads through MiXCR, one entry per CDR3 protein. The sample gives about 41,000 distinct CDR3 sequences, about 13% of which show up once; 0.95% to 1.5% is in the top ten. The specimen sequenced was PBMCs. Receptors originate from a female donor in good health.

This sequence joins TRBV7-3 and TRBJ1-1; TRBD1 aligns across 8 bases. J lost 4 bases, V lost 6 bases, and 7 bases had no gene match. The CDR3 has 14 amino acids. CDR1 is SGHTA, CDR2 FQGTGA, per germline. Here the CDR3 reads CASSLQGESTEAFF. In DNA, the CDR3 is TGTGCCAGCAGTTTACAGGGGGAGAGCACTGAAGCTTTCTTT.

This clonotype has a count of ten or more. The rearrangement links TRBV5-1 to TRBJ2-6; D might be TRBD1 (5 bases). Trimming pared 4 bases from V and 2 bases from J, leaving 7 bases between. Germline loops: CDR1 SGHRS, CDR2 YFSETQ. The CDR3 has 14 residues. The CDR3 DNA reads TGCGCCAGCAGCGACAGCACTGGGGCCAACGTCCTGACTTTC. Protein sequence: CASSDSTGANVLTF.

This clonotype was counted at least ten times. The chain links TRBV2 to TRBJ1-1, with 8 bases matching TRBD1. Germline V lookup: CDR1 SNHLY, CDR2 FYNNEI. The CDR3 runs 17 residues. Losses at the gene ends were 2 bases for V and 1 base for J; bases not matched to a gene: 9. The CDR3, as DNA: TGTGCCAGCAGTGAAAACAGGGGGGAGTTGACGAACACTGAAGCTTTCTTT. Its protein product is CASSENRGELTNTEAFF. Complete variable domain (other parts from reference TRBV2 and TRBJ1-1): EPEVTQTPSHQVTQMGQEVILRCVPISNHLYFYWYRQILGQKVEFLVSFYNNEISEKSEIFDDQFSVERPDGSNFTLKIRSTKLEDSAMYFCASSENRGELTNTEAFFGQGTRLTVV.

This clonotype occurred many times. The gene calls are TRBV19 and TRBJ1-2, with unresolved D. Germline values: CDR1 LNHDA, CDR2 SQIVND (reference sequence). The CDR3 contains 12 residues. The germline V and J ends were trimmed by 3 bases and 4 bases, with 6 bases remaining between them. The CDR3 bases are TGTGCCAGTAGTATTTCCAGCTATGGCTACACCTTC. Its translation is CASSISSYGYTF.

This clonotype was counted many times. This chain links TRBV5-1 with TRBJ2-5, with TRBD1 identical over 12 bases. The CDR3 is 15 amino acids. Germline CDR1 is SGHRS and CDR2 is YFSETQ. V lost 5 bases, J lost 5 bases, and 7 bases stayed unmatched. The CDR3 loop reads CASRPTGTGGETQYF. CDR3 nucleotide sequence: TGCGCCAGCAGACCAACCGGGACAGGGGGCGAGACCCAGTACTTC.

This clonotype was recorded at least ten times. The chain employs TRBV7-9 and TRBJ1-6; possible D gene TRBD1, 5 bases. V was cut by 3 bases and J by 7 bases, with 13 bases left in between. The length of the CDR3 is 15 residues. Germline values: CDR1 SEHNR, CDR2 FQNEAQ (reference sequence). This chain's CDR3 is CASSFFRDGNSPLHF. The CDR3 DNA reads as TGTGCCAGCAGCTTCTTCCGGGACGGCAATTCACCCCTCCACTTT.

This clonotype occurred many times. The rearrangement links TRBV5-1 to TRBJ1-1, with D unresolved. The CDR3 has 15 amino acids. Germline CDR1 is SGHRS and CDR2 is YFSETQ. V was cut by 2 bases and J by 2 bases, with 13 bases left in between. The CDR3 DNA is TGCGCCAGCAGCTTAAGCTCGAACAGTAACACTGAAGCTTTCTTT. Translated, it gives CASSLSSNSNTEAFF.

This clonotype showed up many times. The CDR3 DNA reads TGTGCCAGCACGGAGGACATAGCTAATGAAAAACTGTTTTTT. This gives the protein CASTEDIANEKLFF. V is TRBV27 and J is TRBJ1-4; D perhaps matches TRBD1 (5 bases). V was shortened by 7 bases and J by 3 bases, with 12 bases between the two germline ends. The length of the CDR3 is 14 residues. CDR1 is MNHEY and CDR2 is SMNVEV in the germline V gene (reference sequence).

Many counts were recorded for this clonotype. The chain has TRBV9 and TRBJ1-1, with D perhaps TRBD1 (5 bases). Trimming removed 4 bases from V and 6 bases from J, with 13 bases in between. The CDR3 is 13 amino acids. The germline gives CDR1 SGDLS, CDR2 YYNGEE. The chain's CDR3 is CASSRWGIPEAFF. CDR3 nucleotide sequence: TGTGCCAGCAGCCGCTGGGGGATTCCTGAAGCTTTCTTT.

This clonotype was counted ten times or more. The chain uses TRBV5-1 and TRBJ2-5; 7 nucleotides agree with TRBD1. The V gene's germline CDR1 is SGHRS and CDR2 YFSETQ. V dropped 5 bases and J dropped 4; count of bases not matched to a gene: 5. This CDR3 is built from 13 residues. The CDR3 loop is CASSIQGRETQYF. The CDR3 DNA reads as TGCGCCAGCAGTATACAGGGGCGAGAGACCCAGTACTTC.

Ten or more counts support this clonotype. V usage is TRBV6-5 and J usage is TRBJ1-2, with TRBD1 identical over 7 bases. Trimming took 4 bases from V and 2 from J; bases not matched to a gene: 7. Per the germline V gene, CDR1 is MNHEY and CDR2 is SVGAGI. The CDR3 extends over 15 amino acids. The CDR3 DNA follows: TGTGCCAGCAGTTCCCCGACAGGGAGCAACTATGGCTACACCTTC. Protein product: CASSSPTGSNYGYTF.

The table lists this clonotype with many counts. The chain joins TRBV5-1 to TRBJ2-7; 8 bases match TRBD1. This CDR3 comprises 12 residues. Germline V lookup: CDR1 SGHRS, CDR2 YFSETQ. J lost 6 bases, V lost 4 bases, and 3 bases had no gene match. CDR3 sequence reads: CASSPGQGEQYF. The DNA of the CDR3 is TGCGCCAGCAGCCCAGGACAGGGCGAGCAGTACTTC.

The sample holds many counts of this clonotype. V and J are TRBV3-1 and TRBJ2-1; no firm D call. Trimming removed 4 bases from V and 10 bases from J, with 14 bases in between. This CDR3 has 13 residues. The germline CDR1 and CDR2 sequences are LGHDT and YNNKEL (reference sequence). The CDR3 DNA is TGTGCCAGCAGCCCGCCCCCGGAGACCGAGCAGTTCTTC. This gives the protein CASSPPPETEQFF.

The V and J genes are TRBV3-1 and TRBJ1-1; 8 bases are shared with TRBD1. Germline values: CDR1 LGHDT, CDR2 YNNKEL (reference sequence). The CDR3 runs to 13 residues. The junction had 7 bases not matched to a gene; V was cut back by 3 bases and J by 10 bases. The DNA of the CDR3 is TGTGCCAGCAGCCACGGGACAGGTGCGGGAGCTTTCTTT. It specifies CASSHGTGAGAFF.

This clonotype was recorded many times. The rearrangement links TRBV7-8 to TRBJ2-1; the D gene is possibly TRBD2 (6 bases). The V end lost 3 bases, the J end lost 4 bases, and 13 bases lay between the germline ends. Germline V gene lookup returns CDR1 SGHVS and CDR2 FQNEAQ. The CDR3 spans 15 residues. The CDR3 DNA reads as TGTGCCAGCAGCTTCGACGGGACTTCTTACAATGAGCAGTTCTTC. This translates into CASSFDGTSYNEQFF.

The sample holds many counts of this clonotype. This chain connects TRBV3-1 to TRBJ1-6, with TRBD1 identical over 8 bases. This CDR3 region has 15 residues. V trimming: 5 bases; J trimming: 7 bases; junction bases outside the gene matches: 7. CDR1 is LGHDT, CDR2 YNNKEL, per germline (reference sequence). The CDR3 region has the DNA TGTGCCAGCAGCGACCGGACAGGGACGAATTCACCCCTCCACTTT. Its translation is CASSDRTGTNSPLHF.

This clonotype was counted many times. The CDR3 reads CASSLGLGTADTQYF. CDR3 nucleotide sequence: TGTGCCAGCAGCTTAGGGTTGGGCACAGCCGATACGCAGTATTTT. The chain links TRBV7-3 to TRBJ2-3; no clear D. Germline CDR1 SGHTA, CDR2 FQGTGA. This CDR3 comprises 15 residues. Between the trimmed V and J ends, which lost 2 bases and 6 bases, there was a span of 15 bases.

This clonotype was seen ten or more times. The CDR3 region has the DNA TGCAGCGTCGGCAGGGGTCCAAACACCGGGGAGCTGTTTTTT. Amino acids: CSVGRGPNTGELFF. The chain combines TRBV29-1 with TRBJ2-2, with D possibly matching TRBD1 (6 bases). The V end lost 6 bases, the J end lost 2 bases, and 13 bases lay between the germline ends. This CDR3 has 14 residues. Germline assignment: CDR1 SQVTM and CDR2 ANQGSEA.

In this sample, this clonotype turned up many times. The V gene is TRBV9, the J gene TRBJ1-1; D is perhaps TRBD1 (6 bases). V dropped 5 bases and J dropped 5 bases, with 19 bases sitting between them. The V gene's germline CDR1 is SGDLS and CDR2 YYNGEE. CDR3 length equals 15 residues. The CDR3 nucleotides are TGTGCCAGCAGTCTTCCACCACAGGGTTGGACTGAAGCTTTCTTT. Protein: CASSLPPQGWTEAFF.

Many counts were recorded for this clonotype. V and J are TRBV12-3 or TRBV12-4 and TRBJ2-1, with TRBD1 matching 8 bases. Trimming took 6 bases from V and 5 from J; bases not matched to a gene: 9. This CDR3 comprises 15 residues. CDR3 sequence reads: CASSPARTGHNEQFF. CDR3 in DNA: TGTGCCAGCAGCCCCGCCAGGACAGGGCACAATGAGCAGTTCTTC.

At least ten counts were recorded for this clonotype. The V gene is TRBV5-1, the J gene TRBJ1-3, with D tentatively TRBD1 (5 bases). Germline V CDR1 and CDR2: SGHRS, YFSETQ. Trimming took off 6 bases at V and 3 bases at J, with 10 bases between the two ends. There are 13 residues in the CDR3. The CDR3 loop reads CASTDSHGNTIYF. The DNA of the CDR3 is TGCGCCAGCACCGACAGTCATGGAAACACCATATATTTT.

This clonotype was observed at least ten times. V gene TRBV29-1 combines with J gene TRBJ1-5; D unclear. Trimming took off 6 bases at V and 4 bases at J, with 10 bases between the two ends. Germline CDR1 and CDR2: SQVTM and ANQGSEA. This CDR3 contains 12 residues. Here the CDR3 DNA reads TGCAGCGTAACCGACGGTAATCAGCCCCAGCATTTT. Translated, it gives CSVTDGNQPQHF.

This clonotype has ten or more counts. The chain uses TRBV6-5 and TRBJ1-3; D is uncertain. CDR3 length equals 14 residues. Trimming took off 6 bases at V and 1 base at J, with 10 bases between the two ends. The germline V gene has CDR1 MNHEY and CDR2 SVGAGI. The CDR3, as DNA: TGTGCCAGCAGCCTAGGGATTTCTGGAAACACCATATATTTT. As protein: CASSLGISGNTIYF.

This clonotype appeared many times. This chain uses TRBV5-6 with TRBJ2-1, with 13 nucleotides matching TRBD2. This CDR3 comprises 15 residues. V lost 4 bases to trimming and J lost 10 bases; unmatched junction nucleotides: 8. Germline CDR1 and CDR2: SGHDT and YYEEEE. The DNA of the CDR3 is TGTGCCAGCAGCACCACTAGCGGGAGGGCAGGGGAGCAGTTCTTC. Its translation: CASSTTSGRAGEQFF.